This T cell receptor beta chain was captured by sequencing in a study of blood T cell repertoires in COVID-19. As for the study in general: The cDNA or gDNA used as material had been derived from T cells, B-cell-depleted T cells, or PBMCs.

The CDR3 spans 15 residues. CDR1 LNHDA and CDR2 SQIVND come from the germline V gene (reference sequence). J was trimmed by 3 bases and V by 4 bases; bases with no gene match: 4. Method: immunoSEQ multiplex PCR; TCRdb's copy keeps in-frame clones and lacks some. The sample includes 140,000 to 150,000 clones, approximately 87% seen only once; the top ten take more than 40%. The sample comprised peripheral blood. V and J are TRBV19 and TRBJ2-5; 11 bases line up with TRBD2. The origin of this receptor is a human donor in a cohort sampled during active COVID-19. The DNA of the CDR3 is TGTGCCAGTAGTACAACTAGCGGGAGAGAAGAGACCCAGTACTTC. Translated, it gives CASSTTSGREETQYF.